This T cell receptor (beta chain) was profiled in a study of T cells after yellow fever vaccination. General study results and limits: There was a possibility that FACS-sorted repertoires contained abundant clonotypes contaminating from the bulk population.

With regard to this clonotype: Its antigen is unidentified.

Germline V lookup: CDR1 SGHNT, CDR2 YYREEE (reference sequence). The length of the CDR3 is 15 residues. The trim removed 4 bases at V and 2 bases at J, leaving 6 bases unmatched. TCRdb itself ran the 5' RACE reads through MiXCR, one entry per CDR3 protein. The sample includes almost 600,000 distinct CDR3 sequences, roughly 13% of them seen just once. This chain links TRBV5-4 with TRBJ2-7; 10 nucleotides line up with TRBD2. The sequence was collected from a man aged 25 to 45 who received the YFV17D yellow fever vaccine. Source: PBMCs, taken on the day of the yellow fever booster vaccination. The CDR3 region is CASSPSGRGPYEQYF. CDR3 DNA: TGTGCCAGCAGCCCGAGCGGGAGGGGCCCCTACGAGCAGTACTTC.